Shown below are 9 T cell receptor beta chains from a single sample sequenced in a study of shared clonotypes between healthy human individuals. The method was immunoSEQ multiplex PCR; TCRdb's version includes in-frame clones alone and lacks a portion of them. The sample holds around 750,000 clones, roughly 70% seen once. The sample taken for sequencing was memory CD4+ T cells sorted from blood. Subset given: CD45RA-negative fraction. Source of these receptors: a young woman in good health.

The chain carries TRBV5-5 and TRBJ1-2; D is ambiguous. Trimming shortened V by 4 bases and J by 4 bases, and 11 bases separated the two germline ends. Germline values: CDR1 SGHKS, CDR2 YYEKEE (reference sequence). The CDR3 extends over 13 amino acids. This CDR3 reads CASSEAGGYGYTF. DNA of the CDR3: TGTGCCAGCAGCGAGGCCGGCGGCTATGGCTACACCTTC. The full variable domain, with the rest looked up from reference TRBV5-5 and TRBJ1-2, is DAGVTQSPTHLIKTRGQQVTLRCSPISGHKSVSWYQQVLGQGPQFIFQYYEKEERGRGNFPDRFSARQFPNYSSELNVNALLLGDSALYLCASSEAGGYGYTFGSGTRLTVV.

The DNA for the CDR3 is TGCGCCAGCAGGGTGAACACTGAAGCTTTCTTT. It yields the protein CASRVNTEAFF. The chain recombines TRBV5-1 with TRBJ1-1, with D uncertain. Trimming took 5 bases from V and 0 from J, leaving 2 bases between them. Germline V gene lookup returns CDR1 SGHRS and CDR2 YFSETQ. This CDR3 comprises 11 residues.

This clone was seen more than once but under ten times. The genes are TRBV19 and TRBJ2-3; unclear D gene. The CDR3 is made up of 15 amino acids. CDR1 is LNHDA and CDR2 is SQIVND in the germline V gene (reference sequence). Trimming cost V 6 bases and J 0 bases, with 13 bases left between them. This CDR3 reads CASSQITYSTDTQYF. DNA of the CDR3: TGTGCCAGTAGCCAGATTACATATAGCACAGATACGCAGTATTTT.

The J gene is TRBJ1-1, the V gene TRBV6-1; no reliable D call. The CDR3 length is 11 residues. The V gene lost 5 bases and the J gene lost 8 bases, with 9 bases spanning the gap. Germline V gene data show CDR1 as MNHNS and CDR2 as SASEGT. The CDR3 DNA sequence: TGTGCCAGCAGTAGTTGGGCAGAAGCTTTCTTT. It is translated as CASSSWAEAFF.

V gene TRBV7-3 combines with J gene TRBJ2-3, with D perhaps given as TRBD1 or TRBD2 (6 bases each). This CDR3 region has 12 residues. V gave up 5 bases and J gave up 9 bases, with 12 bases separating them. Germline values: CDR1 SGHTA, CDR2 FQGTGA. The CDR3 bases are TGTGCCAGCAGCCCGGGGGCGGAGACGCAGTATTTT. Amino acids: CASSPGAETQYF.

The chain carries TRBV7-9 and TRBJ1-2; TRBD1 matches at 8 bases. Unmatched junction bases numbered 4, after V lost 6 bases and J lost 7 bases. This CDR3 is built from 12 residues. Germline V CDR1 and CDR2: SEHNR, FQNEAQ (reference sequence). Here the CDR3 DNA reads TGTGCCAGCAGGCAGACAGGGGTTGGCTACACCTTC. Amino acids: CASRQTGVGYTF.

V is TRBV6-6 and J is TRBJ2-7; possibly TRBD1 for D (5 bases). Germline loops: CDR1 MNHNY, CDR2 SVGAGI (reference sequence). This CDR3 has 12 amino acids. The V end was cut by 6 bases, the J end by 5 bases, with 11 bases between. The DNA for the CDR3 is TGTGCCAGCAGAAGGGGCGGTGACGAGCAGTACTTC. Encoded protein: CASRRGGDEQYF.

V usage is TRBV11-2 and J usage is TRBJ2-3; a possible D gene is TRBD1 (5 bases). Trimming left V 3 bases short and J 6 bases short, with 10 bases between. In germline, CDR1 is SGHAT, CDR2 FQNNGV. The CDR3 runs 13 residues. This chain's CDR3 is CASSFKGVDTQYF. In nucleotides, the CDR3 is TGTGCCAGCAGCTTTAAAGGGGTCGATACGCAGTATTTT.

The chain uses TRBV29-1 and TRBJ2-7, with a weak D call TRBD1 (5 bases). Germline V gives CDR1 SQVTM, CDR2 ANQGSEA. The CDR3 consists of 13 residues. Trimming shortened V by 7 bases and J by 0 bases, and 13 bases separated the two germline ends. This CDR3 is CSATGDSSYEQYF. DNA for the CDR3: TGCAGCGCCACAGGAGACAGCTCCTACGAGCAGTACTTC.